This entry describes one TCR beta chain. Method: immunoSEQ multiplex PCR; TCRdb's copy keeps in-frame clones and lacks some. The table includes about 150,000 clones, about 80% detected once. This specimen comes from a study of blood T cell repertoires in COVID-19. Study-wide background: The United States, Italy and Spain supplied acute and convalescent COVID-19 samples. T cells, B-cell-depleted T cells, or PBMCs provided the cDNA or gDNA that served as material.

Trimming removed 6 bases from V and 1 base from J; junction bases left unmatched: 8. The CDR3 has 15 amino acids. The germline CDR1 and CDR2 sequences are MNHEY and SVGAGI. The V and J genes are TRBV6-5 and TRBJ1-2, with TRBD1 matching over 7 bases. Material: peripheral blood. The sequence derives from a man aged 50-60 years with acute or convalescent COVID-19. The CDR3: CASSAGTALNYGYTF. The DNA for the CDR3 is TGTGCCAGCAGCGCCGGGACAGCCCTTAACTATGGCTACACCTTC.